The 32 T cell receptor beta chains below all came from one sample that was sequenced in a study of T cells in localized non-small cell lung cancer. TCRdb's copy holds only in-frame clones and misses some; the assay was immunoSEQ multiplex PCR. The sample has some 27,000 clones, approximately 90% seen once. The source was peripheral blood, collected before any cancer treatment. These receptors were obtained from a female donor older than 55 with stage III squamous cell lung carcinoma.

This clone was seen a few times. V usage is TRBV10-3 and J usage is TRBJ1-4; a possible D gene is TRBD1 (5 bases). The CDR3 totals 14 residues. Between the trimmed V and J ends, which lost 8 bases and 0 bases, there was a span of 10 bases. Per the germline V gene, CDR1 is ENHRY and CDR2 is SYGVKD. The CDR3 sequence is CAIRDPTTNEKLFF. The CDR3 DNA is TGTGCCATCCGGGACCCTACAACTAATGAAAAACTGTTTTTT.

This chain links TRBV6-7 with TRBJ2-7; D gene uncertain. TRBV6-7 is an ORF for which the function is uncertain. V lost 1 base and J 2 bases, leaving 12 bases between the germline ends. The CDR3 totals 15 residues. The CDR3 sequence is CASSYYYGETYEQYF. As DNA, the CDR3 is TGTGCCAGCAGTTACTACTACGGAGAAACCTACGAGCAGTACTTC.

The rearrangement joins TRBV28 to TRBJ2-1; 11 nucleotides line up with TRBD2. The CDR3 runs to 16 residues. The trim removed 6 bases at V and 7 bases at J, leaving 11 bases unmatched. Germline V gene data show CDR1 as MDHEN and CDR2 as SYDVKM. The CDR3: CASSRHTSGGWNEQFF. CDR3 in DNA: TGTGCCAGCAGCCGGCATACTAGCGGGGGATGGAATGAGCAGTTCTTC. Together with reference TRBV28 and TRBJ2-1, the CDR3 gives the full variable domain: DVKVTQSSRYLVKRTGEKVFLECVQDMDHENMFWYRQDPGLGLRLIYFSYDVKMKEKGDIPEGYSVSREKKERFSLILESASTNQTSMYLCASSRHTSGGWNEQFFGPGTRLTVL.

This rearrangement joins TRBV14 to TRBJ2-5, with D tentatively TRBD2 (6 bases). Germline V gene data show CDR1 as SGHDN and CDR2 as FVKESK. The CDR3 length is 13 residues. V gave up 0 bases and J gave up 7 bases, with 9 bases separating them. CDR3 bases: TGTGCCAGCAGCCAAGATCTGGGGGGGACCCAGTACTTC. Its protein product is CASSQDLGGTQYF.

The rearrangement links TRBV28 to TRBJ1-4, with unresolved D. CDR1 is MDHEN, CDR2 SYDVKM, per germline. Deletions cut 5 bases from V and 10 bases from J, with 17 bases between. The CDR3 consists of 14 residues. The CDR3 DNA is TGTGCCAGCAGTCGCAGGCCTGGCGTGGGAAAACTGTTTTTT. It encodes CASSRRPGVGKLFF.

CDR3: CASSLRGKNTEAFF. CDR3 coding DNA: TGTGCCAGCAGCTTAAGGGGGAAGAACACTGAAGCTTTCTTT. This sequence joins TRBV7-2 and TRBJ1-1; a weak D match, TRBD1 (6 bases). Deletions cut 2 bases from V and 1 base from J, with 8 bases between. The CDR3 loop spans 14 amino acids. Germline V gene sequence: CDR1 SGHTA, CDR2 FQGNSA.

This clone appeared a single time. The chain combines TRBV6-5 with TRBJ2-1; TRBD2 matches 8 bases. V dropped 0 bases and J dropped 6; count of bases not matched to a gene: 4. The CDR3 is 15 amino acids. Germline V gene sequence: CDR1 MNHEY, CDR2 SVGAGI. The CDR3 DNA reads as TGTGCCAGCAGTTACTCGCCGGGGGGGGCCAATGAGCAGTTCTTC. Protein sequence: CASSYSPGGANEQFF.

The chain recombines TRBV7-8 with TRBJ1-6; 8 positions agree with TRBD1. Per the germline V gene, CDR1 is SGHVS and CDR2 is FQNEAQ. CDR3 length: 15 amino acids. The J segment lost 8 bases and the V segment lost 2 bases, leaving 5 bases of the junction unmatched. The CDR3 nucleotides read TGTGCCAGCAGCTTATCCGGACAGGGCCATTCACCCCTCCACTTT. Translating it yields CASSLSGQGHSPLHF. Combining the CDR3 with reference TRBV7-8 and TRBJ1-6 gives the whole variable domain GAGVSQSPRYKVAKRGQDVALRCDPISGHVSLFWYQQALGQGPEFLTYFQNEAQLDKSGLPSDRFFAERPEGSVSTLKIQRTQQEDSAVYLCASSLSGQGHSPLHFGNGTRLTVT.

V is TRBV2 and J is TRBJ1-5; no reliable D call. V was pared by 5 bases and J by 5 bases, with 19 bases between. Germline V lookup: CDR1 SNHLY, CDR2 FYNNEI. There are 16 residues in the CDR3. The CDR3 region has the DNA TGTGCCAGCAGTTACGATCAGACGGACCCAGATCAGCCCCAGCATTTT. It translates to CASSYDQTDPDQPQHF.

This chain uses TRBV19 with TRBJ1-3; TRBD1 agrees at 7 bases. Per germline, CDR1 LNHDA and CDR2 SQIVND (reference sequence). Trimming took 6 bases from V and 0 from J; bases not matched to a gene: 2. This CDR3 has 14 residues. The CDR3 DNA reads TGTGCCAGTAGACGACAGGGCTCTGGAAACACCATATATTTT. Its translation is CASRRQGSGNTIYF.

In this sample, this clone turned up once. The chain combines TRBV13 with TRBJ1-3; unclear D gene. CDR3 length equals 14 residues. Trimming took off 3 bases at V and 4 bases at J, with 10 bases between the two ends. Germline CDR1 PRHDT, CDR2 FYEKMQ (reference sequence). Written as DNA, the CDR3 is TGTGCCAGCAGCTTCGGCACAGTCGGAAACACCATATATTTT. This sequence encodes CASSFGTVGNTIYF. Supplemented by reference TRBV13 and TRBJ1-3, the full variable domain reads AAGVIQSPRHLIKEKRETATLKCYPIPRHDTVYWYQQGPGQDPQFLISFYEKMQSDKGSIPDRFSAQQFSDYHSELNMSSLELGDSALYFCASSFGTVGNTIYFGEGSWLTVV.

The chain employs TRBV4-2 and TRBJ2-7; D is unresolved. Germline values: CDR1 LGHNA, CDR2 YNFKEQ. Trimming removed 0 bases from V and 0 bases from J, with 12 bases in between. The CDR3 runs to 16 residues. This CDR3 is CASSQDPQSSSYEQYF. For the CDR3, the DNA is TGTGCCAGCAGCCAAGATCCCCAGTCGTCCTCCTACGAGCAGTACTTC.

In its sample, this clone was seen once. The DNA of the CDR3 is TGTGCCAGCAGCTTCGCGCCACACGGGACAGGCGGTATGAACACTGAAGCTTTCTTT. The encoded protein is CASSFAPHGTGGMNTEAFF. The chain employs TRBV5-5 and TRBJ1-1; 8 nucleotides match TRBD1. Germline V lookup: CDR1 SGHKS, CDR2 YYEKEE (reference sequence). With V trimmed by 2 bases and J by 0 bases, 15 bases remained unmatched. The CDR3 is 19 residues long.

This clone turned up a few times. The chain recombines TRBV27 with TRBJ2-2; 8 bases agree with TRBD1. The germline gives CDR1 MNHEY, CDR2 SMNVEV (reference sequence). The CDR3 is 16 amino acids. V dropped 7 bases and J dropped 6; count of bases not matched to a gene: 13. The CDR3 is CASTKRPRGRSGELFF. CDR3 bases: TGTGCCAGCACCAAACGACCCAGGGGGCGTTCCGGGGAGCTGTTTTTT.

The chain uses TRBV4-1 and TRBJ1-1; D is ambiguous. V was trimmed by 1 base and J by 7 bases, leaving 16 bases between them. This CDR3 contains 15 residues. Germline lookup yields CDR1 MGHRA and CDR2 YSYEKL. CDR3 in amino acids: CASSQATDRLGEAFF. The CDR3 DNA is TGCGCCAGCAGCCAAGCAACGGACCGGCTTGGTGAAGCTTTCTTT.

J is TRBJ2-3 and V is TRBV15; 8 nucleotides align to TRBD2. The CDR3 totals 17 residues. V trimming: 4 bases; J trimming: 1 base; junction bases outside the gene matches: 10. From germline, CDR1 is LNHNV and CDR2 YYDKDF (reference sequence). CDR3 loop: CATSKSGSGSGTDTQYF. The CDR3 bases are TGTGCCACCAGCAAAAGCGGAAGCGGGAGCGGCACAGATACGCAGTATTTT.

The chain joins TRBV19 to TRBJ1-2; D is perhaps TRBD1 (5 bases). Deletions cut 7 bases from V and 2 bases from J, with 32 bases between. The germline V gene has CDR1 LNHDA and CDR2 SQIVND (reference sequence). CDR3 length: 20 residues. The CDR3 here is CASNSPPGRRAAKLNYGYTF. In DNA form, the CDR3 reads TGTGCCAGTAATTCACCCCCGGGACGGCGTGCGGCGAAACTCAACTATGGCTACACCTTC. Based on the CDR3 plus reference TRBV19 and TRBJ1-2, the full variable domain is DGGITQSPKYLFRKEGQNVTLSCEQNLNHDAMYWYRQDPGQGLRLIYYSQIVNDFQKGDIAEGYSVSREKKESFPLTVTSAQKNPTAFYLCASNSPPGRRAAKLNYGYTFGSGTRLTVV.

The CDR3 DNA reads as TGTGCCAGCAGCCAAGGCCCTAGCCCCAGGGACAATGAGCAGTTCTTC. Translation gives CASSQGPSPRDNEQFF. The V call is TRBV4-2, the J call TRBJ2-1; D may match TRBD1 or TRBD2 (5 bases each). The CDR3 spans 16 residues. Trimming shortened V by 1 base and J by 5 bases, and 15 bases separated the two germline ends. Germline values: CDR1 LGHNA, CDR2 YNFKEQ.

The chain combines TRBV29-1 with TRBJ2-3; 10 bases align to TRBD1. In germline, CDR1 is SQVTM, CDR2 ANQGSEA. The CDR3 consists of 14 residues. Trimming removed 7 bases from V and 2 bases from J; junction bases left unmatched: 6. The CDR3 here is CSAGDRGPTDTQYF. As DNA, the CDR3 is TGCAGCGCAGGGGACAGGGGACCCACAGATACGCAGTATTTT.

The table lists this clone with a count of one. This chain uses TRBV9 with TRBJ1-1, with a possible D match to TRBD1 (6 bases). The germline CDR1 and CDR2 sequences are SGDLS and YYNGEE. The CDR3 runs 15 residues. V lost 4 bases to trimming and J lost 3 bases, with 16 bases between them. The CDR3 sequence: CASSPTGIKDTEAFF. The CDR3 DNA is TGTGCCAGCAGCCCCACAGGGATTAAGGACACTGAAGCTTTCTTT.

The CDR3, as DNA: TGTGCCATCAGTAGTGCGAAGTGGGACAGGGGGTCTGAAGCTTTCTTT. Translated, it gives CAISSAKWDRGSEAFF. The J gene is TRBJ1-1, the V gene TRBV10-3; 11 nucleotides agree with TRBD1. The CDR3 loop spans 16 amino acids. From germline, CDR1 is ENHRY and CDR2 SYGVKD. V trimming: 5 bases; J trimming: 6 bases; junction bases outside the gene matches: 11.

This clone was detected only once. The rearrangement links TRBV28 to TRBJ1-3, with TRBD1 matching 10 bases. The CDR3 is 16 residues long. CDR1 and CDR2 (germline): MDHEN, SYDVKM. V dropped 5 bases and J dropped 4; count of bases not matched to a gene: 8. CDR3 nucleotide sequence: TGTGCCAGCAGTGGGACAGGGGAATATATGGGAAACACCATATATTTT. Encoded protein: CASSGTGEYMGNTIYF. The complete variable domain, with remaining parts taken from reference TRBV28 and TRBJ1-3, reads DVKVTQSSRYLVKRTGEKVFLECVQDMDHENMFWYRQDPGLGLRLIYFSYDVKMKEKGDIPEGYSVSREKKERFSLILESASTNQTSMYLCASSGTGEYMGNTIYFGEGSWLTVV.

The chain employs TRBV28 and TRBJ1-2, with TRBD1 matching over 9 bases. The CDR3 covers 14 residues. The germline CDR1 and CDR2 sequences are MDHEN and SYDVKM. V lost 3 bases, J lost 6 bases, and 5 bases stayed unmatched. CDR3: CASSFTGGVDGYTF. The CDR3 DNA sequence: TGTGCCAGCAGTTTCACAGGGGGCGTCGATGGCTACACCTTC.

The chain combines TRBV29-1 with TRBJ2-1; TRBD2 matches 9 bases. Germline CDR1 is SQVTM and CDR2 is ANQGSEA. The CDR3 length is 15 residues. Trimming cost V 3 bases and J 3 bases; bases outside gene matches: 6. The CDR3 region has the DNA TGCAGCGTTGACGCGGGAGGGCCCATCTACAATGAGCAGTTCTTC. Residues: CSVDAGGPIYNEQFF.

The chain carries TRBV19 and TRBJ2-1; no firm D call. This CDR3 has 13 amino acids. The germline V and J ends were trimmed by 7 bases and 4 bases, with 11 bases remaining between them. Germline CDR1 is LNHDA and CDR2 is SQIVND (reference sequence). The CDR3 bases are TGTGCCAGTACCCTGGACCGGTACAATGAGCAGTTCTTC. Translated: CASTLDRYNEQFF.

The chain couples TRBV28 to TRBJ2-1; 10 bases agree with TRBD1. CDR1 MDHEN and CDR2 SYDVKM come from the germline V gene. CDR3 length equals 16 residues. Germline trimming cut 7 bases from V and 4 bases from J; bases unmatched to any gene: 10. CDR3 DNA: TGTGCCAGCACCATCAGAGGACAGGGGGGATACAATGAGCAGTTCTTC. Translating it yields CASTIRGQGGYNEQFF.

This clone was found once. This chain joins TRBV12-5 and TRBJ1-1, with TRBD1 as a possible D gene (5 bases). CDR1 is LGHNT, CDR2 FRNRAP, per germline. This CDR3 is built from 21 residues. Trimming removed 1 base at V and 0 bases at J, with 27 bases between. The DNA of the CDR3 is TGTGCTAGTGGTTTGGCCCTTAATTTCATGGGGGAAAGAGGGATGAACACTGAAGCTTTCTTT. Its translation is CASGLALNFMGERGMNTEAFF.

V is TRBV6-6 and J is TRBJ2-7; TRBD2 aligns across 12 bases. CDR3 length equals 16 residues. Losses at the gene ends were 1 base for V and 4 bases for J; bases not matched to a gene: 5. Germline CDR1 reads MNHNY; CDR2 reads SVGAGI (reference sequence). The CDR3 protein is CASSYFTTSGSYEQYF. In nucleotides, the CDR3 is TGTGCCAGCAGTTACTTCACGACTAGCGGGAGTTACGAGCAGTACTTC.

In this sample, this clone turned up once. The V call is TRBV18, the J call TRBJ2-3; D possibly corresponds to TRBD1 (5 bases). The CDR3 is made up of 13 amino acids. V was clipped by 0 bases and J by 4 bases, with 5 bases between them. Germline V gene lookup returns CDR1 KGHSH and CDR2 LQKENI. CDR3 residues: CASSPPGADTQYF. Written as DNA, the CDR3 is TGTGCCAGCTCACCACCAGGGGCAGATACGCAGTATTTT.

This chain links TRBV14 with TRBJ2-1; D unresolved. The CDR3 is made up of 15 amino acids. V was cut by 0 bases and J by 7 bases, with 13 bases left in between. Germline CDR1 SGHDN, CDR2 FVKESK. The CDR3: CASSQDQRVLNEQFF. CDR3 coding DNA: TGTGCCAGCAGCCAAGATCAACGGGTTTTGAATGAGCAGTTCTTC.

In its sample, this clone was seen once. V is TRBV28 and J is TRBJ2-1, with 12 bases matching TRBD2. CDR3 length: 12 residues. The germline gives CDR1 MDHEN, CDR2 SYDVKM. J lost 15 bases, V lost 3 bases, and 3 bases had no gene match. CDR3 protein: CASSFQTSGGFF. DNA of the CDR3: TGTGCCAGCAGTTTTCAGACTAGCGGGGGGTTCTTC.

V is TRBV5-1 and J is TRBJ2-1; D not certain. The CDR3 covers 13 residues. V shed 0 bases and J shed 9 bases, with 10 bases lying between them. Germline V gene data show CDR1 as SGHRS and CDR2 as YFSETQ. This CDR3 is CASSLAYFAEQFF. In DNA form, the CDR3 reads TGCGCCAGCAGCTTGGCCTACTTTGCTGAGCAGTTCTTC.